This is a list of T cell receptor beta chains from one sample in a study of vaccination effects on CD4 cells after COVID-19. The method was immunoSEQ multiplex PCR; TCRdb's version includes in-frame clones alone and lacks a portion of them. Of more than 60,000 clones detected, around 69% appear once; the ten largest clones hold about 2.2%. Their recognized antigens are unknown. The specimen was CD4+ T cells from PBMCs cultured without peptide, collected after COVID-19 vaccination. The receptor source for this set is a human donor who received a COVID-19 vaccine. Both conserved end residues are part of each CDR3. Fields, in order: J gene, V gene, clone size, CDR3 protein. The size of a clone is reported for some rows only, either as once, few or many, or as a class for expanded clones.

TRBJ1-2 | TRBV6-5 | few | CASSYSTGSGGYTF
TRBJ1-2 | TRBV19 | once | CASSTGTGFSTNYGYTF
TRBJ2-3 | TRBV5-1 | . | CASSLLRGSQDTQYF
TRBJ2-5 | TRBV7-2 | . | CASSSRRSQETQYF
TRBJ1-5 | TRBV7-2 | . | CASSLNGYQPQHF
TRBJ2-3 | TRBV5-1 | . | CASSLVVGGYVAGTDTQYF
TRBJ1-3 | TRBV2 | . | CASSNSGQMGNTIYF
TRBJ1-5 | TRBV4-1 | few | CASSQDSGGGPQHF
TRBJ1-2 | TRBV28 | . | CAWGDNYGYTF
TRBJ2-3 | TRBV7-3 | few | CASSLSSRFTDTQYF
TRBJ2-2 | TRBV7-3 | . | CASSSYSTGELFF
TRBJ1-5 | TRBV7-2 | . | CASSSDPFGNQPQHF
TRBJ2-3 | TRBV7-9 | . | CASSSVRGGTDTQYF
TRBJ1-2 | TRBV7-9 | . | CASGTSSGYGYTF
TRBJ2-5 | TRBV18 | . | CASSPHGPGVTIQETQYF
TRBJ1-3 | TRBV6-5 | . | CASSLTTGAGNTIYF
TRBJ2-1 | TRBV7-9 | . | CASSLGTLNEQFF
TRBJ2-3 | TRBV7-6 | . | CASSGRTGTTDTQYF
TRBJ1-6 | TRBV5-8 | . | CASRGSSYNSPLHF
TRBJ1-2 | TRBV5-1 | . | CASSLLGLYGYTF